The entry below gives a single T cell receptor (beta chain) sequence along with its context. These data originate in a study of blood T cells in healthy people across ages. Combining a sample-barcoded 5' primer with a J-beta primer mix, a second PCR ran for roughly 7 to 11 cycles. MiXCR was run by TCRdb on the 5' RACE reads, yielding one entry per CDR3 protein. Of 780,000 or so distinct CDR3 sequences in the sample, about 56% are singletons; the top ten hold roughly 25%. This TCR was recovered from a man aged 40-50 years in good health. The specimen sequenced was blood.

The CDR3 loop reads CASSTPPAGGLMNIQYF. CDR3 nucleotides: TGTGCCAGCAGTACCCCCCCCGCGGGGGGGCTTATGAACATTCAGTACTTC. The chain recombines TRBV27 with TRBJ2-4; 9 positions agree with TRBD2. CDR3 length: 17 amino acids. Germline CDR1 reads MNHEY; CDR2 reads SMNVEV (reference sequence). The J segment lost 7 bases and the V segment lost 5 bases, leaving 15 bases of the junction unmatched.